Detailed here is one T cell receptor (beta chain). Its antigen is unknown. The method was immunoSEQ multiplex PCR; TCRdb's version includes in-frame clones alone and lacks a portion of them. The sample has about 19,000 clones; 83% are singletons. The sample belongs to a study of OX40 agonist ivuxolimab in advanced cancers. Overall study findings and caveats: On average, a greater number of expanded clones characterised CD8+ T cells relative to CD4+.

The sequence was collected from an adult with an advanced solid tumor such as melanoma, head and neck, liver or kidney cancer. Material: CD4+ or CD8+ T cells sorted from blood, obtained in a trial of the OX40 agonist ivuxolimab.

CDR3 sequence reads: CASSLVGGTTNEKLFF. The DNA for the CDR3 is TGTGCCAGCAGCCTAGTAGGGGGGACAACTAATGAAAAACTGTTTTTT. The V gene is TRBV27, the J gene TRBJ1-4; tentatively, D is TRBD1 (6 bases). Germline lookup yields CDR1 MNHEY and CDR2 SMNVEV (reference sequence). The CDR3 has 16 amino acids. The ends were cut back, 6 bases at V and 0 bases at J, with 14 bases in the middle.